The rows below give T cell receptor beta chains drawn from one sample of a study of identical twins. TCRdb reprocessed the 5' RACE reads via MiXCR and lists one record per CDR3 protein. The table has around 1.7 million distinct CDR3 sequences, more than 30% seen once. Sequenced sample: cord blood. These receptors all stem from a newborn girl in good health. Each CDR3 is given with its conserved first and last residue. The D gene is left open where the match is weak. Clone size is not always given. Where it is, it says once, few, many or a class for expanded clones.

TGCGCCAGCTCCAACATTAAACAGAATGAGCAGTACTTC	CASSNIKQNEQYF	few	TRBJ2-5	TRBV10-2	.
TGTGCCATCAGGGGTGGGGGTAGCTCCTACAATGAGCAGTACTTC	CAIRGGGSSYNEQYF	.	TRBJ2-7	TRBV10-3	.
TGTGCCAGCAGTCAAGGGGCGACTAACTATGGCTACACCTTC	CASSQGATNYGYTF	.	TRBJ1-2	TRBV2	.
TGTGCTAGTGGTTCCTCCCTGGGCACAGATACGCAGTATTTT	CASGSSLGTDTQYF	few	TRBJ2-3	TRBV12-5	.
TGTGCCATCAGACCCGGGACAGACTATGGCTACACCTTC	CAIRPGTDYGYTF	many	TRBJ1-2	TRBV10-3	TRBD1
TGTGCCAGCAGCCGCTCAAGCGGGAGCTCCTACAATGAGCAGTTCTTC	CASSRSSGSSYNEQFF	.	TRBJ2-1	TRBV4-2	TRBD2
TGTGCCACCAGCAGAGTTCAGGACTACGAGCAGTACTTC	CATSRVQDYEQYF	few	TRBJ2-7	TRBV15	.
TGTGCCAGCAGTTTTCGACTAGCGGGGGCGCCGAGCTCCTACAATGAGCAGTACTTC	CASSFRLAGAPSSYNEQYF	.	TRBJ2-7	TRBV12-3/TRBV12-4	TRBD2
TGCAGTGCCTCGGGGGGGCCGGGCGAGCAGTACTTC	CSASGGPGEQYF	.	TRBJ2-7	TRBV20-1	TRBD2
TGTGCCAGCAGCCAAGCCAGGGGCACTGAAGCTTTCTTT	CASSQARGTEAFF	many	TRBJ1-1	TRBV4-1	.
TGCAGTGCTACTGAAACTAGCGGGTACGCAGATACGCAGTATTTT	CSATETSGYADTQYF	.	TRBJ2-3	TRBV20-1	TRBD2